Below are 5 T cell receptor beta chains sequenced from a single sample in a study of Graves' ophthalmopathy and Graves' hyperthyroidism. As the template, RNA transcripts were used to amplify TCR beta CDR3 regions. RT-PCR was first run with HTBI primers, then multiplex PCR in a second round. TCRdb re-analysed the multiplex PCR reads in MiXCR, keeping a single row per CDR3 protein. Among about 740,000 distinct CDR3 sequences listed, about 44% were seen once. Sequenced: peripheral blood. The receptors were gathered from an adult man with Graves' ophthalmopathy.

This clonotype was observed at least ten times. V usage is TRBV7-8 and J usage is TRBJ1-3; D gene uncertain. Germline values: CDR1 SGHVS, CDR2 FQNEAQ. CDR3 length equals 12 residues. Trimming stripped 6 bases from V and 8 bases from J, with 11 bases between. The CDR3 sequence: CASRMGLDTIYF. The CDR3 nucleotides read TGTGCCAGCAGGATGGGGTTGGACACCATATATTTT.

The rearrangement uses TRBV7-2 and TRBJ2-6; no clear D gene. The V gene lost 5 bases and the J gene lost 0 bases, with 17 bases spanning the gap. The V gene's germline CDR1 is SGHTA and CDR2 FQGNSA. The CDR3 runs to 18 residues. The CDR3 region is CASSMSSISYSGANVLTF. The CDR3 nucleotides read TGTGCCAGCAGCATGAGTAGTATTTCCTACTCTGGGGCCAACGTCCTGACTTTC.

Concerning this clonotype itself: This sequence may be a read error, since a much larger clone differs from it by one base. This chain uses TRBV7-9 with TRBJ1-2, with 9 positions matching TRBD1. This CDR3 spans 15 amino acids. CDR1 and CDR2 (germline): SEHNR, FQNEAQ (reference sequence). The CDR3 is CASRPPGQGNYGCTF. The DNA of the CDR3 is TGTGCCAGCAGGCCTCCGGGACAGGGAAACTATGGCTGCACCTTC.

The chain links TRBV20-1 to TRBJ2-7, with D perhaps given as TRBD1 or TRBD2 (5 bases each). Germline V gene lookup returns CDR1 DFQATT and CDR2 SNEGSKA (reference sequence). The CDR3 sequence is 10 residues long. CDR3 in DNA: TGCAGGGGGACGTACTACGAGCAGTACTTC. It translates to CRGTYYEQYF.

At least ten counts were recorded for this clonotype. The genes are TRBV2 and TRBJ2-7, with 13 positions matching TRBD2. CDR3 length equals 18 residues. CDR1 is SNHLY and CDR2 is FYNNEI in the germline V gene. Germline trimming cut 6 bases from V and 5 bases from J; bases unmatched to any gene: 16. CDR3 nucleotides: TGTGCCAGCAGGACTCGGACTAGCGGGAGAGCAAGTGTTGACGAGCAGTACTTC. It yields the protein CASRTRTSGRASVDEQYF.